This TCR beta chain stems from a study of early T cells in non-severe SARS-CoV-2 infection. About the study: Unpaired chains resulted from sequencing bulk RNA of unsorted whole blood. Findings of the study overall: VDJdb-based annotation leaned toward anti-spike CD8 responses and missed private and CD4 specificities.

For this clonotype: Its antigen remains unknown.

This CDR3 contains 12 residues. CDR1 is SQVTM, CDR2 ANQGSEA, per germline. V was clipped by 5 bases and J by 2 bases; unmatched bases: 1. Unique molecular identifiers were added to individual cDNA molecules. One entry per CDR3 protein, called by TCRdb with MiXCR from the 5' RACE reads. The data show about 59,000 distinct CDR3 sequences, with around 13% seen just once and more than 1.1% held by the top ten. The V and J genes are TRBV29-1 and TRBJ2-7, with TRBD1 matching over 9 bases. The clonotype comes from an adult who was a healthcare worker with PCR-confirmed SARS-CoV-2 infection or an uninfected control (not recorded which). The sequencing sample was made of whole blood. This CDR3 is CSVWDRAYEQYF. For the CDR3, the DNA is TGCAGCGTTTGGGACAGGGCCTACGAGCAGTACTTC.